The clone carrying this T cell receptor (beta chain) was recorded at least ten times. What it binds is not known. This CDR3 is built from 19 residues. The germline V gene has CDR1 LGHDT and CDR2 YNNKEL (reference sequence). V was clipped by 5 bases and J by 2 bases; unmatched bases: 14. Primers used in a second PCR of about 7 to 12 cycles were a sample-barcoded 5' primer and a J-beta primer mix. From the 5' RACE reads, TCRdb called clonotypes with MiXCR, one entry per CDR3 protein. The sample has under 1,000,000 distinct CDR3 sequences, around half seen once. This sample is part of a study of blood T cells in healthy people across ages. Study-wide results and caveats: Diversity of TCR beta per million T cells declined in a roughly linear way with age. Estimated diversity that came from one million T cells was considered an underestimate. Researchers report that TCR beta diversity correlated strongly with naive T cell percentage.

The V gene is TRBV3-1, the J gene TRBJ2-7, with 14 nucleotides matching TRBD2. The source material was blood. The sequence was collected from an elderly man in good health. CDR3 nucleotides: TGTGCCAGCAGCGGCGGCTTGGGACTAGCGGGAGTCATTACCTACGAGCAGTACTTC. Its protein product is CASSGGLGLAGVITYEQYF.